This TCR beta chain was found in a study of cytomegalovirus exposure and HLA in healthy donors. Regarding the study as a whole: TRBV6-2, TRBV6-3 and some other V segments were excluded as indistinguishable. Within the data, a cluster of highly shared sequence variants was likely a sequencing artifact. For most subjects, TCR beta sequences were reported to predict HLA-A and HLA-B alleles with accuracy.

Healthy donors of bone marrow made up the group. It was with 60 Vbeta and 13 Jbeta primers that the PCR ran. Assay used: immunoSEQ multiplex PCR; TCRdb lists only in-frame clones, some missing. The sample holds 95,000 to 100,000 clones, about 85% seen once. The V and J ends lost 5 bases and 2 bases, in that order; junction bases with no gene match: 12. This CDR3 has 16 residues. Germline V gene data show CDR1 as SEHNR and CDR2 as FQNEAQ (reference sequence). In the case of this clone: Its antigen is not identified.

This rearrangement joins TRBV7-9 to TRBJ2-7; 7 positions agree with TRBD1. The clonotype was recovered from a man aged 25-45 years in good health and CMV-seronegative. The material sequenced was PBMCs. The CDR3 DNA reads TGTGCCAGCAGCCGACCGACCGGGACAGAAGCCTACGAGCAGTACTTC. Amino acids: CASSRPTGTEAYEQYF.